This T cell receptor (beta chain) was captured by sequencing in a study of blood T cell repertoires in COVID-19. About the study: Whether acute or convalescent, the COVID-19 samples came from the United States, Italy and Spain.

Per the original data handling: Amplification from reference gene primers served as the basis for estimated nucleated cell counts. Clones were sequenced by immunoSEQ multiplex PCR, and TCRdb holds only the in-frame ones, with some missing. That table gives V, J and clone size, and the DNA gave D and trimming. The profile shows 120,000 or so clones, 70% to 75% of them singletons. The CDR3 extends over 15 amino acids. The V gene lost 3 bases and the J gene lost 2 bases, with 11 bases spanning the gap. Germline loops: CDR1 LNHDA, CDR2 SQIVND (reference sequence). This clonotype was sampled from a man aged 55 to 69 with acute or convalescent COVID-19. Specimen: peripheral blood. V usage is TRBV19 and J usage is TRBJ1-5, with TRBD1 as a possible D gene (5 bases). CDR3 region: CASSILRVGNQPQHF. CDR3 nucleotides: TGTGCCAGTAGTATTCTCAGGGTTGGCAATCAGCCCCAGCATTTT.